The 11 T cell receptor beta chains reported below all come from one sample, sequenced in a study of OX40 agonist ivuxolimab in advanced cancers. Sequencing was performed with immunoSEQ multiplex PCR; in TCRdb, only in-frame clones are kept and a portion is missing. The table includes 60,000 to 85,000 clones, approximately 92% detected once. The specimen was CD4+ or CD8+ T cells sorted from blood, collected in a trial of the OX40 agonist ivuxolimab. The receptors shown here come from an adult with an advanced solid tumor such as melanoma, head and neck, liver or kidney cancer.

The V call is TRBV11-3, the J call TRBJ1-3; D might be TRBD1 (5 bases). The CDR3 extends over 12 amino acids. The V gene's germline CDR1 is SGHNT and CDR2 YENEEA. V lost 6 bases, J lost 8 bases, and 11 bases lay in between. The CDR3 region has the DNA TGTGCCAGCAGTCGGGGGACGGACACCATATATTTT. Amino acid sequence: CASSRGTDTIYF.

The gene calls are TRBV7-3 and TRBJ2-1; the D is unclear. CDR1 SGHTA and CDR2 FQGTGA come from the germline V gene. Between the trimmed V and J ends, which lost 0 bases and 0 bases, there was a span of 9 bases. The CDR3 runs 16 residues. CDR3 in DNA: TGTGCCAGCAGCTTAACTCCAGAGAGCTCCTACAATGAGCAGTTCTTC. This gives the protein CASSLTPESSYNEQFF.

This rearrangement joins TRBV28 to TRBJ2-3; no firm D call. Trimming cost V 6 bases and J 6 bases, with 13 bases left between them. This CDR3 has 13 residues. Germline V gene sequence: CDR1 MDHEN, CDR2 SYDVKM. The CDR3: CASSLLPGDTQYF. Written as DNA, the CDR3 is TGTGCCAGCAGCTTGCTCCCCGGGGATACGCAGTATTTT.

The chain combines TRBV7-6 with TRBJ2-3; D not certain. The CDR3 is 13 residues long. The germline V gene has CDR1 SGHVS and CDR2 FNYEAQ. Trimming left V 0 bases short and J 0 bases short, with 1 base between. DNA of the CDR3: TGTGCCAGCAGCTTAGCTAGCACAGATACGCAGTATTTT. Amino acid sequence: CASSLASTDTQYF.

The CDR3 spells CASSQEGGMNTEAFF. CDR3 DNA sequence: TGCGCCAGCAGCCAAGAAGGGGGTATGAACACTGAAGCTTTCTTT. The chain carries TRBV4-1 and TRBJ1-1; a possible D gene is TRBD1 (6 bases). Trimming pared 0 bases from V and 0 bases from J, leaving 8 bases between. The length of the CDR3 is 15 residues. Per germline, CDR1 MGHRA and CDR2 YSYEKL.

This chain connects TRBV19 to TRBJ2-1; TRBD1 is a possible D gene (5 bases). The germline gives CDR1 LNHDA, CDR2 SQIVND (reference sequence). The CDR3 totals 14 residues. The V and J ends lost 5 bases and 4 bases respectively, with 12 bases between them. The DNA of the CDR3 is TGTGCCAGTAGTGGGGCCGGGCCTTACAATGAGCAGTTCTTC. It specifies CASSGAGPYNEQFF.

The chain joins TRBV5-6 to TRBJ2-5, with 7 bases identical to TRBD1. Germline CDR1 and CDR2: SGHDT and YYEEEE. Trimming at V came to 4 bases and at J to 5 bases, leaving 11 bases not matched to a gene. This CDR3 contains 15 residues. For the CDR3, the DNA is TGTGCCAGCAGCCCGGGACAGACCTGGGGGGAGACCCAGTACTTC. Its protein product is CASSPGQTWGETQYF.

J is TRBJ2-7 and V is TRBV19; 11 bases fit TRBD1. V shed 6 bases, J shed 0 bases, and the junction held 13 bases outside the gene matches. The CDR3 consists of 18 residues. The V gene's germline CDR1 is LNHDA and CDR2 SQIVND (reference sequence). For the CDR3, the DNA is TGTGCCAGTAGCCTGGGACAGGGGGAGGGGACGGCCTCCTACGAGCAGTACTTC. This gives the protein CASSLGQGEGTASYEQYF.

The rearrangement links TRBV7-6 to TRBJ1-2, with D possibly being TRBD1 (5 bases). With 1 base removed from V and 7 bases from J, the gap between germline ends came to 16 bases. The CDR3 sequence is 15 residues long. Germline CDR1 SGHVS, CDR2 FNYEAQ. CDR3 sequence (DNA): TGTGCCAGCAGCTTAGAAGTCTCCGGAGGGGCTGGCTACACCTTC. This translates into CASSLEVSGGAGYTF.

The chain joins TRBV13 to TRBJ2-7; D is possibly TRBD2 (6 bases). This CDR3 comprises 13 residues. The germline V gene has CDR1 PRHDT and CDR2 FYEKMQ (reference sequence). V was shortened by 5 bases and J by 12 bases, with 20 bases between the two germline ends. The CDR3: CASSRGGQGGVYF. The CDR3 DNA sequence: TGTGCCAGCAGCCGAGGAGGGCAGGGTGGGGTGTACTTC.

This clone was seen only once. The rearrangement joins TRBV7-3 to TRBJ2-3; 16 positions agree with TRBD2. The length of the CDR3 is 20 residues. After removal of 4 bases from V and 1 base from J, the junction contained 11 bases not matched to a gene. CDR1 is SGHTA and CDR2 is FQGTGA in the germline V gene. The CDR3 reads CASSSLTPGTSGGGTDTQYF. CDR3 nucleotide sequence: TGTGCCAGCAGCTCCCTCACGCCCGGGACTAGCGGGGGGGGCACAGATACGCAGTATTTT.